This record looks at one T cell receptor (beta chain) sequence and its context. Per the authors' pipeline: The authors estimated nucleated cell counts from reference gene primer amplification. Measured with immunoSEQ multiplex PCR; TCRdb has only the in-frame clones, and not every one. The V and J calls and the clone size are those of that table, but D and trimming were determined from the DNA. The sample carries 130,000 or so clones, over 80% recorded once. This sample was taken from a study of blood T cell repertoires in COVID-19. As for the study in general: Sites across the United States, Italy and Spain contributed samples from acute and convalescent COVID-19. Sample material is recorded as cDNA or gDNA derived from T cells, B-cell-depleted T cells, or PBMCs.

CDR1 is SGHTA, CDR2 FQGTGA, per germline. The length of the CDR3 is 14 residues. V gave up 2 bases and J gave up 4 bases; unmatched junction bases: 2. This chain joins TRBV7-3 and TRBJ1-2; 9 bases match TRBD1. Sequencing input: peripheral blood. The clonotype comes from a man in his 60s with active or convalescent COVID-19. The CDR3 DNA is TGTGCCAGCAGCTTAGGGGACAGGGTCTATGGCTACACCTTC. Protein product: CASSLGDRVYGYTF.